Listed here is a single TCR beta chain. Its cognate antigen is unknown. The germline V gene has CDR1 SGHNT and CDR2 YYREEE (reference sequence). The CDR3 consists of 15 residues. Trimming removed 4 bases from V and 0 bases from J, with 10 bases in between. The sample belongs to a study of T cell responses to AZD1222 COVID-19 vaccine. Whole-study results and caveats: Researchers report vaccine-associated CD4 TCRs spanning spike, with dominance at 160-218 and 743-854.

Data came from immunoSEQ multiplex PCR; TCRdb stores just in-frame clones and leaves some out. In the table there are about 110,000 clones, approximately 88% of which are singletons. The sample consisted of peripheral blood, taken on day 0 of AZD1222 vaccination. This clonotype originated in an adult in good health. The V gene is TRBV5-4, the J gene TRBJ1-4, with D maybe TRBD1 (5 bases). The CDR3, as DNA: TGTGCCAGCAGCGTCGCGGGGCCAACTAATGAAAAACTGTTTTTT. Protein: CASSVAGPTNEKLFF.